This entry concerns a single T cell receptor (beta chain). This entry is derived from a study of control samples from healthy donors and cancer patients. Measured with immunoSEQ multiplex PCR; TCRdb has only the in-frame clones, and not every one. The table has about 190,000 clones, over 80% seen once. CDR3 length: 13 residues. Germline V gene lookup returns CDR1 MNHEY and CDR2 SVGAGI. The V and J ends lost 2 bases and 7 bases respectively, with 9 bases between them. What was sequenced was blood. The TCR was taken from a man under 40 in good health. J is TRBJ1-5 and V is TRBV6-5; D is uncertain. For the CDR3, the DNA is TGTGCCAGCAGTTACGGGTTCGGGCAGCCCCAGCATTTT. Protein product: CASSYGFGQPQHF.